This is a list of T cell receptor beta chains from one sample in a study of blood T cell repertoires in COVID-19. The repertoire was sequenced with immunoSEQ multiplex PCR; TCRdb's copy has only in-frame clones and lacks some. Among about 51,000 clones listed, under 95% were seen once. The sample was peripheral blood. The receptors were gathered from a man between 45 and 60 years old with acute or convalescent COVID-19. Each CDR3 is given with its conserved first and last residue. Fields, in order: CDR3 DNA, CDR3 protein, D gene, V gene, J gene, clone size. D genes are given only for firm matches. The size field is filled for only some rows; it gives once, few, many or a size class.

CDR3 DNA: TGTGCCATCAGTGAGGGGACAGGGAACTACGAGCAGTACTTC
CDR3 protein: CAISEGTGNYEQYF
D gene: TRBD1
V gene: TRBV10-3
J gene: TRBJ2-7
clone size: once

CDR3 DNA: TGTGCCAGCAGCTCGTTCAACACCGGGGAGCTGTTTTTT
CDR3 protein: CASSSFNTGELFF
D gene: .
V gene: TRBV7-2
J gene: TRBJ2-2
clone size: .

CDR3 DNA: TGTGCCAGCAAGGGGGCAGGGGATTTCTATGGCTACACCTTC
CDR3 protein: CASKGAGDFYGYTF
D gene: TRBD1
V gene: TRBV2
J gene: TRBJ1-2
clone size: .

CDR3 DNA: TGTGCTAGTGGTTTGGTAGTCAGGTTGGACACCCGAAACACCATATATTTT
CDR3 protein: CASGLVVRLDTRNTIYF
D gene: .
V gene: TRBV12-5
J gene: TRBJ1-3
clone size: .

CDR3 DNA: TGTGCCAGCAGCTCTAGGACTAGCGGCTACAATGAGCAGTTCTTC
CDR3 protein: CASSSRTSGYNEQFF
D gene: TRBD2
V gene: TRBV7-2
J gene: TRBJ2-1
clone size: few

CDR3 DNA: TGTGCCAGCAGTGAAGCTGGTTTTAGCTCCTACGAGCAGTACTTC
CDR3 protein: CASSEAGFSSYEQYF
D gene: .
V gene: TRBV2
J gene: TRBJ2-7
clone size: .

CDR3 DNA: TGTGCCTGGACAGGGAATCTTCCTAATGAAAAACTGTTTTTT
CDR3 protein: CAWTGNLPNEKLFF
D gene: .
V gene: TRBV30
J gene: TRBJ1-4
clone size: .

CDR3 DNA: TGTGCCAGCAGCTTAGAGGGGAGAAGTGCTTTCTTT
CDR3 protein: CASSLEGRSAFF
D gene: .
V gene: TRBV11-2
J gene: TRBJ1-1
clone size: .

CDR3 DNA: TGTGCCAGCAGCCTTAGCGGACGCACAGATACGCAGTATTTT
CDR3 protein: CASSLSGRTDTQYF
D gene: .
V gene: TRBV7-9
J gene: TRBJ2-3
clone size: .

CDR3 DNA: TGCGCCAGCGGTAGCGGGCAGTCCTACAATGAGCAGTTCTTC
CDR3 protein: CASGSGQSYNEQFF
D gene: TRBD2
V gene: TRBV5-1
J gene: TRBJ2-1
clone size: once

CDR3 DNA: TGTGCCTGGAGTGTACCCGTTAGGGGGAACACTGAAGCTTTCTTT
CDR3 protein: CAWSVPVRGNTEAFF
D gene: .
V gene: TRBV30
J gene: TRBJ1-1
clone size: .

CDR3 DNA: TGTGCCATCAGTGAGTCTAGCGGGGGGGCCCATGAGCAGTTCTTC
CDR3 protein: CAISESSGGAHEQFF
D gene: TRBD2
V gene: TRBV10-3
J gene: TRBJ2-1
clone size: .

CDR3 DNA: TGTGCCAGCTCACCAGGGCCCAACAATGAGCAGTTCTTC
CDR3 protein: CASSPGPNNEQFF
D gene: .
V gene: TRBV18
J gene: TRBJ2-1
clone size: few

CDR3 DNA: TGCGCCAGCAGCTTGGGACAGAACTCCTACAATGAGCAGTTCTTC
CDR3 protein: CASSLGQNSYNEQFF
D gene: .
V gene: TRBV5-1
J gene: TRBJ2-1
clone size: .

CDR3 DNA: TGCGCCAGCAGCTCCGTCAACTTGAACACTGAAGCTTTCTTT
CDR3 protein: CASSSVNLNTEAFF
D gene: .
V gene: TRBV5-1
J gene: TRBJ1-1
clone size: .

CDR3 DNA: TGTGCCAGCAGCCAACGGCACAGGGGCACCGGGGAGCTGTTTTTT
CDR3 protein: CASSQRHRGTGELFF
D gene: TRBD1
V gene: TRBV14
J gene: TRBJ2-2
clone size: .

CDR3 DNA: TGCGCCAGCAGCTTAAACCTAGCGGGGAACACCGGGGAGCTGTTTTTT
CDR3 protein: CASSLNLAGNTGELFF
D gene: TRBD2
V gene: TRBV5-1
J gene: TRBJ2-2
clone size: .

CDR3 DNA: TGTGCCAGCAGCCCTTCAGGGATACCCTATGGCTACACCTTC
CDR3 protein: CASSPSGIPYGYTF
D gene: .
V gene: TRBV13
J gene: TRBJ1-2
clone size: .

CDR3 DNA: TGTGCCAGCAGGGTGGGACAGGTCGGAAACACCATATATTTT
CDR3 protein: CASRVGQVGNTIYF
D gene: TRBD1
V gene: TRBV6-5
J gene: TRBJ1-3
clone size: few

CDR3 DNA: TGTGCTAGTGGTTTGCGCAGGGGGCTCTTTGAGCGCTCGAACACCGGGGAGCTGTTTTTT
CDR3 protein: CASGLRRGLFERSNTGELFF
D gene: TRBD1
V gene: TRBV12-5
J gene: TRBJ2-2
clone size: once

CDR3 DNA: TGCGCCAGCAGGCGTCCGGGACAGGGGGCGTACGAGCAGTACTTC
CDR3 protein: CASRRPGQGAYEQYF
D gene: TRBD1
V gene: TRBV10-2
J gene: TRBJ2-7
clone size: once

CDR3 DNA: TGTGCCAGCAGTTCACCCGGGACAGGTATTAATGAAAAACTGTTTTTT
CDR3 protein: CASSSPGTGINEKLFF
D gene: TRBD1
V gene: TRBV28
J gene: TRBJ1-4
clone size: .

CDR3 DNA: TGTGCCAGCAGCTTAGAGGCTAGCGGGGGGTACGAGCAGTACTTC
CDR3 protein: CASSLEASGGYEQYF
D gene: TRBD2
V gene: TRBV7-8
J gene: TRBJ2-7
clone size: .

CDR3 DNA: TGTGCCAGCAGTGAGGTACAGGGGTTTTATAATTCACCCCTCCACTTT
CDR3 protein: CASSEVQGFYNSPLHF
D gene: TRBD1
V gene: TRBV6-1
J gene: TRBJ1-6
clone size: .

CDR3 DNA: TGTGCCAGCAGCCCCCGGCGGCGCTATGGCTACACCTTC
CDR3 protein: CASSPRRRYGYTF
D gene: .
V gene: TRBV3-1/TRBV3-2
J gene: TRBJ1-2
clone size: once

CDR3 DNA: TGTGCCAGTAGTATGGTGGGCGCCACTGAAGCTTTCTTT
CDR3 protein: CASSMVGATEAFF
D gene: .
V gene: TRBV19
J gene: TRBJ1-1
clone size: .

CDR3 DNA: TGTGCCAGCAGCTTATTACTTTTGACAGGGCCCACCGGGGAGCTGTTTTTT
CDR3 protein: CASSLLLLTGPTGELFF
D gene: TRBD1
V gene: TRBV7-3
J gene: TRBJ2-2
clone size: once

CDR3 DNA: TGCAGTGCTAGTCCCGGGACAGTCACAGATACGCAGTATTTT
CDR3 protein: CSASPGTVTDTQYF
D gene: TRBD1
V gene: TRBV20-1
J gene: TRBJ2-3
clone size: few

CDR3 DNA: TGTGCCAGCAGCCGGTCTGGGGCCAACGTCCTGACTTTC
CDR3 protein: CASSRSGANVLTF
D gene: .
V gene: TRBV11-3
J gene: TRBJ2-6
clone size: few

CDR3 DNA: TGTGCCAGCAGCAAAGAAATTCTTTGGACAGGAGTAGTCTACGAGCAGTACTTC
CDR3 protein: CASSKEILWTGVVYEQYF
D gene: .
V gene: TRBV21-1
J gene: TRBJ2-7
clone size: .

CDR3 DNA: TGTGCCAGCAGCGTACCCCCCCGGGGCAGGGGCAAAAACATTCAGTACTTC
CDR3 protein: CASSVPPRGRGKNIQYF
D gene: .
V gene: TRBV9
J gene: TRBJ2-4
clone size: .

CDR3 DNA: TGCGCCAGCAGTTATGACAGCTCCCGTGGCTACACCTTC
CDR3 protein: CASSYDSSRGYTF
D gene: .
V gene: TRBV5-1
J gene: TRBJ1-2
clone size: .

CDR3 DNA: TGTGCCAGCTCACCATCGACAGGACAGGTGGGCGAGCAGTACTTC
CDR3 protein: CASSPSTGQVGEQYF
D gene: TRBD1
V gene: TRBV18
J gene: TRBJ2-7
clone size: .

CDR3 DNA: TGTGCCAGCTCACCAGGCCTAGATTATGGCTACACCTTC
CDR3 protein: CASSPGLDYGYTF
D gene: .
V gene: TRBV18
J gene: TRBJ1-2
clone size: .

CDR3 DNA: TGCGCCAGCAGCTGGGGACAGGTGGGGTCCTACGAGCAGTACTTC
CDR3 protein: CASSWGQVGSYEQYF
D gene: TRBD1
V gene: TRBV5-1
J gene: TRBJ2-7
clone size: .

CDR3 DNA: TGTGCCAGCAGCTTAGCGGGCGGACGGGGGGATCGGACCCAGTACTTC
CDR3 protein: CASSLAGGRGDRTQYF
D gene: TRBD2
V gene: TRBV7-2
J gene: TRBJ2-5
clone size: .

CDR3 DNA: TGTGCCAGCAGCTTTCGACAGCCTCTAGGCTATGGCTACACCTTC
CDR3 protein: CASSFRQPLGYGYTF
D gene: .
V gene: TRBV5-6
J gene: TRBJ1-2
clone size: .

CDR3 DNA: TGTGCCAGCAGCTTGTCTCTCACAGATACGCAGTATTTT
CDR3 protein: CASSLSLTDTQYF
D gene: .
V gene: TRBV11-3
J gene: TRBJ2-3
clone size: .

CDR3 DNA: TGTGCCACCAGCCGAGGGACAGCTCAAGAGACCCAGTACTTC
CDR3 protein: CATSRGTAQETQYF
D gene: TRBD1
V gene: TRBV24-1
J gene: TRBJ2-5
clone size: .

CDR3 DNA: TGTGCCAGCAGCCAAGAGACACGGGAGGACACCATATATTTT
CDR3 protein: CASSQETREDTIYF
D gene: .
V gene: TRBV3-1/TRBV3-2
J gene: TRBJ1-3
clone size: .

CDR3 DNA: TGTGCCAGCTCACCTCCCAGGAGGGGTTATGGCTACACCTTC
CDR3 protein: CASSPPRRGYGYTF
D gene: .
V gene: TRBV18
J gene: TRBJ1-2
clone size: .

CDR3 DNA: TGCAGCGTTGGAGGGAGGAATAACCAGCCCCAGCATTTT
CDR3 protein: CSVGGRNNQPQHF
D gene: .
V gene: TRBV29-1
J gene: TRBJ1-5
clone size: .

CDR3 DNA: TGTGCCAGCAGCCCCGGGACAGAGTCCTACGAGCAGTACTTC
CDR3 protein: CASSPGTESYEQYF
D gene: TRBD1
V gene: TRBV2
J gene: TRBJ2-7
clone size: .

CDR3 DNA: TGTGCCAGCAGCCTGGGACAGGGGGAATTCTTT
CDR3 protein: CASSLGQGEFF
D gene: TRBD1
V gene: TRBV12-3/TRBV12-4
J gene: TRBJ1-1
clone size: .

CDR3 DNA: TGTGCCAGCTCACCGTCTCGTACTTATAGGAACACTGAAGCTTTCTTT
CDR3 protein: CASSPSRTYRNTEAFF
D gene: .
V gene: TRBV18
J gene: TRBJ1-1
clone size: .

CDR3 DNA: TGTGCCACCAGCAGAGGACTAGCGGGGGGTGTCTACGAGCAGTACTTC
CDR3 protein: CATSRGLAGGVYEQYF
D gene: TRBD2
V gene: TRBV15
J gene: TRBJ2-7
clone size: .

CDR3 DNA: TGTGCCAGCAGCGTACGATTCCGGGGTAAAGAGGGCAATGAGCAGTTCTTC
CDR3 protein: CASSVRFRGKEGNEQFF
D gene: .
V gene: TRBV11-2
J gene: TRBJ2-1
clone size: .

CDR3 DNA: TGTGCCAGCACTATATTCCAGGGGGCTAAGAACACCGGGGAGCTGTTTTTT
CDR3 protein: CASTIFQGAKNTGELFF
D gene: TRBD1
V gene: TRBV2
J gene: TRBJ2-2
clone size: .

CDR3 DNA: TGTGCCATCAGAGATACCGGGGGTACGAACACTGAAGCTTTCTTT
CDR3 protein: CAIRDTGGTNTEAFF
D gene: .
V gene: TRBV10-3
J gene: TRBJ1-1
clone size: .